This T cell receptor (beta chain) was observed in a study of vaccination and CD4 T cells after COVID-19 (dated by TCRdb to the early 2020s). Concerning the study at large: Convalescent patients had a positive SARS-CoV-2 result on nasal swab PCR, and of these patients, several had mild disease and one had severe disease. Six males and four females were included in the convalescent cohort, with two Hispanic individuals, seven Caucasians, two Asians and one multiracial person represented. Overlapping spike peptide pools from SARS-CoV-2 and from the common cold coronaviruses HCoV-NL63, HCoV-OC43 and HCoV-229E were used as culture stimuli. As controls, cultures received a CEFX viral epitope pool (the positive control), an HIV-1 Nef peptide pool (the negative control), or no peptide at all. In under twelve COVID-19 convalescent patients and 4 infection-naive healthy vaccine recipients, researchers compared the spike-specific CD4+ TCR repertoire from before mRNA vaccination with the repertoire from after. Two doses of either the Pfizer-BioNTech BNT162b2 vaccine (n=8) or the Moderna mRNA-1273 vaccine (n=2) were administered to participants. Post-COVID blood samples were collected from convalescent patients a median of about 92 days after diagnosis, with a range of roughly 30 to 161 days. Post-vaccine blood samples were collected a median of about 72 days after the second vaccine dose, ranging from roughly 13 to 250 days. General findings and caveats noted by the study authors: In convalescent patients, a median around 86% of post-vaccine SARS-CoV-2-reactive clones were detected only after vaccination, suggesting vaccine-specific priming. The median number of SARS-CoV-2-reactive clonotypes rose from roughly 20 after infection to roughly 38 after vaccination, but the change was not significant. In convalescent patients, nearly all vaccine-specific clones (304 of 307) were found to be mono-reactive for SARS-CoV-2 spike rather than cross-reactive with common cold coronaviruses. Relatively few convalescent patients were included in the study, and early timepoints after natural infection were not analyzed.

According to the study, the label for this sample's treatment or condition signals: roughly 10-day PBMC culture with coronavirus spike peptide pools or control peptides (ViraFEST assay). The ViraFEST assay was used in the study, in which antigen-specific T cells were expanded with peptide pools and expanded clonotypes were subsequently identified by TCR sequencing. The positive SARS-CoV-2 PCR tests of the convalescent patients were dated from March to December 2020, before the Alpha, Beta and Delta variants emerged in the United States. About 1.8 million PBMCs per well were cultured in IMDM with roughly 5% human AB serum and around 10 IU/ml IL-2, plus 10 ug/ml peptide pools. Half of the culture medium was replaced with fresh IL-2-containing medium on days 3 and 7. After less than 12 days of culture, CD4+ T cells were isolated by negative selection using the EasySep CD4+ T cell isolation kit. Ficoll-Paque Plus gradient centrifugation was used to isolate PBMCs from whole blood, and the isolated PBMCs were then either used fresh or cryopreserved at -140C. Each culture condition was generally run in triplicate wells.

Comments on this clonotype: Its antigen remains undetermined. Base qualities are not at hand, and no much larger clone is one base apart.

Taken from cysteine to phenylalanine, the CDR3 has 14 residues. The DNA shown is the 42-base CDR3, in frame from base 1. For CDR1 and CDR2, the germline V gene lists MNHNS and SASEGT. V loses 7 bases, J loses 2 bases, and the germline ends lie 12 bases apart. Library construction relied on PCR. DNA from cultured CD4+ T cells was subjected to TCR sequencing with the Oncomine TCR Beta short-read assay at the Johns Hopkins FTIC core. The QIAamp micro DNA kit was used to extract genomic DNA from the cultured CD4+ T cells. Oncomine TCR Beta libraries from cultured CD4+ T cells were pooled with unique dual indexes and sequenced on an Illumina iSeq 100. The study's processing was this. Non-productive sequences were removed, and CDR3s that did not start with C, did not end with F or W, or were shorter than 7 amino acids were discarded. The MANAFEST web application identified antigen-specific clonotypes by comparing peptide-stimulated wells against reference wells and other culture wells. An FDR below 0.05, an odds ratio above 5, and a productive frequency above 0.1% in at least two of three replicate wells were required for clones to be considered positive. Cross-reactive clonotypes were defined as significantly expanded in both SARS-CoV-2 spike wells and at least one common cold coronavirus spike condition. Levenshtein distances (stringdist) and unrooted phylogenetic trees (ape) in R version 3.6.1 were used to assess CDR3 homology. TCRdb reprocessing: public reads trimmed at Q25 with fastp, clones called with MiXCR, in-frame beta chains kept. Merged by CDR3 protein, the rows form single entries marked with the most common genes and DNA. The V and J calls and clone size are TCRdb's, not the authors'. Counted in this sample were 10,000 to 15,000 distinct CDR3 sequences; about 64% of them appeared once. The top ten hold 11% to 15% of the sample.

This receptor was obtained from a human donor who had recovered from COVID-19. The V and J genes are TRBV6-1 and TRBJ1-5; the D gene is perhaps TRBD1, on 5 matching bases. The source material was CD4+ T cells from blood, cultured in vitro. The DNA reads TGTGCCAGCACCTCTCGAGGGGGCAATCAGCCCCAGCATTTT. It encodes CASTSRGGNQPQHF.